A selection of T cell receptor beta chains follows, all from one sample in a study of blood T cell repertoires in COVID-19. This table comes from immunoSEQ multiplex PCR, and its TCRdb copy is limited to in-frame clones, with some not included. The table records 130,000 to 150,000 clones, around 85% of them present only once. Sequencing used PBMCs or T cells enriched from blood (not recorded which). These receptors came from a man between 50 and 59 years old who had recovered from COVID-19. Both conserved end residues are part of each CDR3. D genes are given only for firm matches. Where a row states a size, it is once, few, many or the class of an expanded clone; other rows omit it.

>.|TRBV5-4|TRBJ2-3|.
CASRERFGSTDTQYF
TGTGCCAGCAGGGAGAGGTTCGGCAGCACAGATACGCAGTATTTT
>few|TRBV19|TRBJ1-1|.
CASGNRGFTEAFF
TGTGCCAGCGGGAACAGAGGATTCACTGAAGCTTTCTTT
>many|TRBV7-8|TRBJ1-6|.
CASSLAVGGSGNNSPLHF
TGTGCCAGCAGCTTAGCGGTCGGAGGGTCTGGCAATAATTCACCCCTCCACTTT
>.|TRBV7-3|TRBJ1-1|.
CASSLLTGNEAFF
TGTGCCAGCAGCTTATTGACCGGGAATGAAGCTTTCTTT
>few|TRBV5-1|TRBJ1-2|TRBD1
CASSLYTGGRGYTF
TGCGCCAGCAGCCTATACACAGGGGGCCGGGGCTACACCTTC
>.|TRBV24-1|TRBJ2-3|TRBD2
CATSDQLAGGGDTQYF
TGTGCCACCAGTGATCAACTAGCGGGGGGTGGAGATACGCAGTATTTT
>few|TRBV9|TRBJ1-3|.
CASSVESSGNTIYF
TGTGCCAGCAGCGTGGAGAGCTCTGGAAACACCATATATTTT
>.|TRBV5-4|TRBJ2-5|TRBD1
CASSKPGQGEETQYF
TGTGCCAGCAGCAAGCCGGGACAGGGAGAAGAGACCCAGTACTTC
>.|TRBV6-5|TRBJ1-3|.
CASSYSGVGGNTIYF
TGTGCCAGCAGTTACTCAGGGGTGGGGGGAAACACCATATATTTT
>.|TRBV9|TRBJ1-1|TRBD1
CASSARTGASHEAFF
TGTGCCAGCAGCGCCCGGACAGGGGCCTCCCATGAAGCTTTCTTT
>.|TRBV7-2|TRBJ2-1|.
CASSSSRQEQFF
TGTGCCAGCAGCTCTAGTCGACAGGAGCAGTTCTTC
>few|TRBV28|TRBJ1-2|TRBD1
CASYDRAGGYTF
TGTGCCAGCTATGACAGGGCCGGGGGCTACACCTTC
>many|TRBV6-2/TRBV6-3|TRBJ2-2|.
CASSSINANTGELFF
TGTGCCAGCAGTTCTATCAACGCGAACACCGGGGAGCTGTTTTTT
>.|TRBV6-5|TRBJ1-2|TRBD1
CASSYGGAGTENGYTF
TGTGCCAGCAGTTACGGGGGAGCCGGGACAGAAAATGGCTACACCTTC
>.|TRBV7-3|TRBJ1-6|TRBD1
CASARGQGSPLHF
TGTGCCAGCGCCAGGGGGCAAGGTTCACCCCTCCACTTT
>.|TRBV12-3/TRBV12-4|TRBJ1-6|TRBD1
CASRGQGYSPLHF
TGTGCCAGCAGGGGACAGGGCTATTCACCCCTCCACTTT
>few|TRBV6-4|TRBJ2-5|TRBD2
CASSELADRGTQYF
TGTGCCAGCAGTGAACTAGCGGACAGAGGGACCCAGTACTTC
>.|TRBV19|TRBJ1-1|.
CASRPHDETEAFF
TGTGCCAGTAGGCCCCACGATGAGACTGAAGCTTTCTTT
>.|TRBV5-1|TRBJ2-2|.
CASSLIRARTFTGELFF
TGCGCCAGCAGCTTGATCAGGGCTAGAACGTTCACCGGGGAGCTGTTTTTT
>.|TRBV9|TRBJ1-1|.
CASSQGFGTEAFF
TGTGCCAGCAGCCAGGGGTTTGGAACTGAAGCTTTCTTT
>.|TRBV6-4|TRBJ1-3|.
CASSSPGGGSGNTIYF
TGTGCCAGCAGCTCACCCGGCGGGGGATCCGGAAACACCATATATTTT
>.|TRBV7-9|TRBJ2-1|.
CASSFGGQFDEQFF
TGTGCCAGCAGCTTCGGCGGACAGTTCGATGAGCAGTTCTTC
>.|TRBV18|TRBJ1-3|.
CASSQDVSGNTIYF
TGTGCCAGCTCCCAGGATGTCTCTGGAAACACCATATATTTT
>.|TRBV4-1|TRBJ1-5|.
CASSQDLNPTGRATVDF
TGCGCCAGCAGCCAAGATCTAAACCCCACAGGGCGCGCGACCGTGGATTTT
>.|TRBV3-1/TRBV3-2|TRBJ2-3|.
CASSQDPTGITDTQYF
TGTGCCAGCAGCCAAGACCCCACAGGGATCACAGATACGCAGTATTTT
>.|TRBV5-1|TRBJ2-5|TRBD2
CASSPRVAGGRETQYF
TGCGCCAGCAGCCCCCGGGTAGCGGGGGGGCGAGAGACCCAGTACTTC
>.|TRBV28|TRBJ1-1|TRBD1
CASSSGQGGAEAFF
TGTGCCAGCAGCTCGGGACAGGGAGGCGCTGAAGCTTTCTTT
>.|TRBV11-2|TRBJ1-5|TRBD1
CASSLDRDRVFQPQHF
TGTGCCAGCAGCTTAGATCGGGACAGGGTTTTTCAGCCCCAGCATTTT
>once|TRBV28|TRBJ2-1|TRBD1
CANHSRDRVPQRGEQFF
TGTGCCAACCACTCCCGGGACAGAGTGCCTCAAAGGGGTGAGCAGTTCTTC
>few|TRBV7-2|TRBJ1-1|.
CASSRQGTAEAFF
TGTGCCAGCAGCCGTCAGGGGACCGCTGAAGCTTTCTTT
>.|TRBV19|TRBJ2-3|TRBD2
CASTSGRGTTDTQYF
TGTGCCAGTACCTCGGGGAGGGGAACCACAGATACGCAGTATTTT
>.|TRBV30|TRBJ1-5|.
CAWSLWGEQPQHF
TGTGCCTGGAGTTTGTGGGGAGAACAGCCCCAGCATTTT
>.|TRBV15|TRBJ1-4|TRBD1
CATSRGDRGDEKLFF
TGTGCCACCAGCAGGGGGGACAGGGGAGATGAAAAACTGTTTTTT
>.|TRBV28|TRBJ2-7|.
CASSFGEQYF
TGTGCCAGCAGTTTCGGGGAGCAGTACTTC
>once|TRBV4-1|TRBJ2-5|TRBD1
CASSQNRGRVETQYF
TGCGCCAGCAGCCAAAACAGGGGGCGCGTAGAGACCCAGTACTTC
>.|TRBV7-2|TRBJ2-5|.
CASSQGGGAKTQYF
TGTGCCAGCAGCCAGGGAGGCGGGGCGAAGACCCAGTACTTC
>many|TRBV18|TRBJ2-1|TRBD1
CASSPKAPGQGSYNEQFF
TGTGCCAGCTCACCAAAAGCGCCGGGACAGGGTTCCTACAATGAGCAGTTCTTC
>.|TRBV28|TRBJ1-5|.
CASSTGFSQPQHF
TGTGCCAGCAGCACAGGGTTCAGTCAGCCCCAGCATTTT
>.|TRBV9|TRBJ1-1|TRBD1
CASSVDPGGPEAFF
TGTGCCAGCAGCGTAGACCCAGGGGGCCCTGAAGCTTTCTTT
>once|TRBV20-1|TRBJ2-1|TRBD2
CSASRLERLAGGRHYNEQFF
TGCAGTGCTAGTCGGTTAGAGAGACTAGCGGGGGGCCGCCATTACAATGAGCAGTTCTTC
>.|TRBV27|TRBJ2-3|TRBD2
CASSLGLADTDTQYF
TGTGCCAGCAGTTTAGGACTAGCGGATACAGATACGCAGTATTTT
>.|TRBV19|TRBJ1-4|.
CATLGQTPHEKLFF
TGTGCCACCCTAGGACAGACTCCTCATGAAAAACTGTTTTTT
>.|TRBV27|TRBJ1-1|TRBD1
CASSSPSGTGTNTEAFF
TGTGCCAGCAGTTCGCCCTCCGGGACAGGGACGAACACTGAAGCTTTCTTT
>.|TRBV11-2|TRBJ2-1|.
CASSWPGSYNEQFF
TGTGCCAGCAGCTGGCCTGGCTCCTACAATGAGCAGTTCTTC
>.|TRBV4-3|TRBJ1-6|TRBD1
CASSQDSGGNNSPLHF
TGCGCCAGCAGCCAAGATTCAGGGGGCAATAATTCACCCCTCCACTTT
>.|TRBV11-2|TRBJ1-2|.
CASSLGWTGYTF
TGTGCCAGCAGCTTAGGGTGGACAGGCTACACCTTC
>.|TRBV27|TRBJ1-1|.
CASSSSLNTEAFF
TGTGCCAGCAGTTCCTCTTTGAACACTGAAGCTTTCTTT
>once|TRBV12-3/TRBV12-4|TRBJ1-1|TRBD1
CASRGQGNTEAFF
TGTGCCAGCAGGGGACAGGGGAACACTGAAGCTTTCTTT
>.|TRBV28|TRBJ1-5|TRBD1
CASRSGTGNQPQHF
TGTGCCAGCAGATCCGGGACAGGTAATCAGCCCCAGCATTTT
>.|TRBV19|TRBJ1-1|TRBD1
CASSSSGTGWANTEAFF
TGTGCCAGTAGTTCCTCCGGGACAGGGTGGGCGAACACTGAAGCTTTCTTT
>.|TRBV6-2/TRBV6-3|TRBJ1-2|TRBD1
CASSPGQGAFGYTF
TGTGCCAGCAGTCCGGGACAGGGGGCATTTGGCTACACCTTC
>.|TRBV3-1/TRBV3-2|TRBJ2-7|TRBD1
CASSQGQGPYEQYF
TGTGCCAGCAGCCAGGGACAGGGCCCCTACGAGCAGTACTTC